Listed below are T cell receptor beta chains from one sample, sequenced in a study of blood T cell repertoires in COVID-19. Generated by immunoSEQ multiplex PCR, the TCRdb table keeps only in-frame clones and is missing some. The sample holds about 77,000 clones, about 73% seen once. The material sequenced was peripheral blood. All receptors derive from a man in his 60s with acute or convalescent COVID-19. CDR3s leave out the opening cysteine and the closing phenylalanine or tryptophan.

v_call	j_call	cdr3_aa
TRBV29-1	TRBJ1-2	SVEWEGNYGYT
TRBV27	TRBJ2-7	ASSGGTSVPYEQY
TRBV2	TRBJ2-4	ASSAPLGNRVGDIQY
TRBV30	TRBJ2-4	AWSETSGRLQY
TRBV15	TRBJ2-1	ATSGRTSGRASYNEQF
TRBV27	TRBJ2-1	ASTPSLAESYNEQF
TRBV30	TRBJ2-2	AWRPGQVTGELF
TRBV9	TRBJ1-3	ASSTTGEGGNTIY
TRBV5-1	TRBJ2-6	ASSFRGGANVLT
TRBV4-1	TRBJ2-6	ASSQVAGGHSGANVLT
TRBV5-8	TRBJ2-3	ASSLERGGTDTQY
TRBV11-3	TRBJ2-3	ASSSLAGEVGDTQY
TRBV24-1	TRBJ2-3	ATSDLRADTQY
TRBV19	TRBJ2-5	ASSIFPGTEETQY
TRBV5-1	TRBJ2-1	ASSLNSLSSYNEQF
TRBV5-4	TRBJ2-5	ASSFDPGLAQETQY
TRBV5-1	TRBJ2-2	ASSTTGLNTGELF
TRBV19	TRBJ2-5	ASSEQLQETQY
TRBV5-1	TRBJ1-1	ASSLINEGGSQNTEAF
TRBV19	TRBJ2-5	ASSIELDGETQY
TRBV4-1	TRBJ2-1	ASSQVLAGGTNNEQF
TRBV5-1	TRBJ1-2	ASSLTGLTYGYT
TRBV7-6	TRBJ2-1	ASSSPASGGSNEQF
TRBV6-5	TRBJ2-5	ASSYFRARGETQY
TRBV2	TRBJ2-1	ASSDQGGAKQF
TRBV7-9	TRBJ1-2	ASSFTGGGYT
TRBV18	TRBJ2-5	ASSPRETQY
TRBV6-6	TRBJ2-1	ASSYDPGREQF
TRBV5-4	TRBJ2-7	ASTAQGGLLYEQY